This note documents a single T cell receptor (beta chain) sequence. This sample stems from a study of blood T cell repertoires in COVID-19. Background on the study: Donors in the United States, Italy and Spain gave samples during acute or convalescent COVID-19. PBMCs, B-cell-depleted T cells, or T cells provided the cDNA or gDNA that made up the material.

Source study methods: Reference gene primer amplification gave estimated nucleated cell counts. Assay: immunoSEQ multiplex PCR; the TCRdb copy retains only in-frame clones and omits some. That table supplies the V and J calls and clone size; D and trimming were determined from the DNA. Of 100,000 to 120,000 clones listed, around 82% were seen once; the top ten hold about 17%. There are 17 residues in the CDR3. Germline V CDR1 and CDR2: LGHNA, YSLEER. V shed 4 bases, J shed 6 bases, and the junction held 12 bases outside the gene matches. Sequencing was carried out using peripheral blood. The V gene is TRBV4-3, the J gene TRBJ1-4, with 9 bases fitting TRBD1. The receptor was isolated from a woman aged 55 to 70 with acute or convalescent COVID-19. CDR3 loop: CASSPNPSGQGDEKLFF. CDR3 nucleotide sequence: TGCGCCAGCAGCCCGAACCCTTCGGGACAGGGAGATGAAAAACTGTTTTTT.